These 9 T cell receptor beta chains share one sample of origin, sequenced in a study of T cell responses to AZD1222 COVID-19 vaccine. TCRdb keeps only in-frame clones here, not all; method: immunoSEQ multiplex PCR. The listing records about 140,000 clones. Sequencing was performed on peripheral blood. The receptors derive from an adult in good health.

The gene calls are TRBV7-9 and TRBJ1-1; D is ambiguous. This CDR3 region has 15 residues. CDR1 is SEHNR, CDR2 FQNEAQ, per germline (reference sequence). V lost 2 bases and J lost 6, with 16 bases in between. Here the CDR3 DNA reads TGTGCCAGCAGCTTACGTCAAGTCGAGAGACCTGAAGCTTTCTTT. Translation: CASSLRQVERPEAFF. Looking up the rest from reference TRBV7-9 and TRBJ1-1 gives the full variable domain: DTGVSQNPRHKITKRGQNVTFRCDPISEHNRLYWYRQTLGQGPEFLTYFQNEAQLEKSRLLSDRFSAERPKGSFSTLEIQRTEQGDSAMYLCASSLRQVERPEAFFGQGTRLTVV.

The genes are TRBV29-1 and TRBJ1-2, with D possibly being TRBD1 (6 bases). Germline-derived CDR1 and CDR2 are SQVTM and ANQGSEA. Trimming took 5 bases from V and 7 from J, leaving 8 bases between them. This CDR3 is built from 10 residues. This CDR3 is CSVKTGGYTF. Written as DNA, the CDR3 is TGCAGCGTTAAGACAGGTGGCTACACCTTC.

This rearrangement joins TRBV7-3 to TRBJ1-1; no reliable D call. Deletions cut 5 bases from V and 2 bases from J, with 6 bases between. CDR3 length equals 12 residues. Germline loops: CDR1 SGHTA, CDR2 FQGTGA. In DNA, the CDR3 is TGTGCCAGCAGCGCCGGCAACACTGAAGCTTTCTTT. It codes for CASSAGNTEAFF.

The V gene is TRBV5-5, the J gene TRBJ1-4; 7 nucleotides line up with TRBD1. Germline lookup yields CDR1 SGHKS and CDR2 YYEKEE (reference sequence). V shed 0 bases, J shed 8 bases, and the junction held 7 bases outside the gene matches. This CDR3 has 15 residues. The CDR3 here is CASSLERGLGEKLFF. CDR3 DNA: TGTGCCAGCAGCTTGGAGAGGGGGCTGGGAGAAAAACTGTTTTTT.

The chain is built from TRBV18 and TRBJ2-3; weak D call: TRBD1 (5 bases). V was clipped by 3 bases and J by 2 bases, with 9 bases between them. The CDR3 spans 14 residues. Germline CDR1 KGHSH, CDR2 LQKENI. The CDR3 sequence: CASSPADNTDTQYF. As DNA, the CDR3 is TGTGCCAGCTCACCGGCGGACAACACAGATACGCAGTATTTT. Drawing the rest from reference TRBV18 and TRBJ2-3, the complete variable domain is NAGVMQNPRHLVRRRGQEARLRCSPMKGHSHVYWYRQLPEEGLKFMVYLQKENIIDESGMPKERFSAEFPKEGPSILRIQQVVRGDSAAYFCASSPADNTDTQYFGPGTRLTVL.

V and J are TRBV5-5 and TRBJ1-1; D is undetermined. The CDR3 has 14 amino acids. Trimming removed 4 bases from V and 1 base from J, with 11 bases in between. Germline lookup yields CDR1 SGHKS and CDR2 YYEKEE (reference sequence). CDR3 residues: CASSTWTRNTEAFF. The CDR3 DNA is TGTGCCAGCAGCACATGGACGAGGAACACTGAAGCTTTCTTT.

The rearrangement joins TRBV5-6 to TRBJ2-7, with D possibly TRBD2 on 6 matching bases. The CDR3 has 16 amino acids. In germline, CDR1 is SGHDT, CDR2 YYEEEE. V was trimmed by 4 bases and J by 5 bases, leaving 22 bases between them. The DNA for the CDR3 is TGTGCCAGCAGCCCCTCAGCCTCGGGAGATTTCCACGAGCAGTACTTC. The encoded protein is CASSPSASGDFHEQYF. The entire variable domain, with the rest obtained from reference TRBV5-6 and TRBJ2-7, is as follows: DAGVTQSPTHLIKTRGQQVTLRCSPKSGHDTVSWYQQALGQGPQFIFQYYEEEERQRGNFPDRFSGHQFPNYSSELNVNALLLGDSALYLCASSPSASGDFHEQYFGPGTRLTVT.

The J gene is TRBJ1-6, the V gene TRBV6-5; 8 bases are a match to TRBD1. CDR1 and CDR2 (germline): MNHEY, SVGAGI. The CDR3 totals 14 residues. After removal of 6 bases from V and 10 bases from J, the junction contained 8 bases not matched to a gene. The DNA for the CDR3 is TGTGCCAGCAGCCCCGGACAGGGAGGGTCACCCCTCCACTTT. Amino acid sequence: CASSPGQGGSPLHF.

CDR3 sequence reads: CASSAGQNNSPLHF. The DNA of the CDR3 is TGCGCCAGCAGCGCGGGACAGAATAATTCACCCCTCCACTTT. This chain connects TRBV5-1 to TRBJ1-6; 7 bases are shared with TRBD1. V lost 4 bases to trimming and J lost 5 bases; unmatched junction nucleotides: 3. In germline, CDR1 is SGHRS, CDR2 YFSETQ. CDR3 length: 14 amino acids.